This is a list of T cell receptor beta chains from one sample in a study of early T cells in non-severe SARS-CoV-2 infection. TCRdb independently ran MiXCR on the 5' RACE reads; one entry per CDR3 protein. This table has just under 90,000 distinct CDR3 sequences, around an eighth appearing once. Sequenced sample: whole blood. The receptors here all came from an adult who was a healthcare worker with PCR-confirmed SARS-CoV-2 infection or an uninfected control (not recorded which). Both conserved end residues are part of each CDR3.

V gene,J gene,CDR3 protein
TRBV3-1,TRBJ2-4,CASSQVAGAPSTVQYF
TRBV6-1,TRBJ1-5,CASSVGDQPQHF
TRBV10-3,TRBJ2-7,CAISESGEIHEQYF
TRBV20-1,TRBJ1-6,CSAIRWVQDSPLHF
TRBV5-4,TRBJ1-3,CASSLGQPGNTIYF
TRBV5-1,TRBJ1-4,CASSYRDTNEKLFF
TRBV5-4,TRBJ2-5,CASSRVSQETQYF
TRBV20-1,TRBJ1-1,CSASGGTRSEAFF
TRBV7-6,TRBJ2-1,CASSFAGSKGNEQFF
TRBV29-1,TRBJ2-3,CSVRPFAGATDTQYF
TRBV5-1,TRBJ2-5,CASSLALAGAETQYF
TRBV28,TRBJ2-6,CASSFPPGTGANVLTF
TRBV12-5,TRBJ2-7,CASGPGTSGSYEQYF
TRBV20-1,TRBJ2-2,CSARQGSGELFF
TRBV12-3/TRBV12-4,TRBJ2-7,CASSLASNRYEQYF
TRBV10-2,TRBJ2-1,CASSEAHLQFF
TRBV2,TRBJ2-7,CASSELRDSPYEQYF
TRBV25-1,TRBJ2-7,CASSGQGLDEQYF
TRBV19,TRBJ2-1,CASSPWASGTRNEQFF
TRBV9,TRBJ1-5,CASSGGSSNQPQHF
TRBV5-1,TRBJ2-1,CASSPQGNSDNEQFF
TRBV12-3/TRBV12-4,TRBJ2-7,CASKQNPGLAREQYF
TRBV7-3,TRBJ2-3,CASSPRSGTTDTQYF
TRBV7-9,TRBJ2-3,CASITGGSSSTDTQYF
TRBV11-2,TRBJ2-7,CASTPPRTTYEQYF
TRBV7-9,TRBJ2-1,CASSLTSWGEQFF